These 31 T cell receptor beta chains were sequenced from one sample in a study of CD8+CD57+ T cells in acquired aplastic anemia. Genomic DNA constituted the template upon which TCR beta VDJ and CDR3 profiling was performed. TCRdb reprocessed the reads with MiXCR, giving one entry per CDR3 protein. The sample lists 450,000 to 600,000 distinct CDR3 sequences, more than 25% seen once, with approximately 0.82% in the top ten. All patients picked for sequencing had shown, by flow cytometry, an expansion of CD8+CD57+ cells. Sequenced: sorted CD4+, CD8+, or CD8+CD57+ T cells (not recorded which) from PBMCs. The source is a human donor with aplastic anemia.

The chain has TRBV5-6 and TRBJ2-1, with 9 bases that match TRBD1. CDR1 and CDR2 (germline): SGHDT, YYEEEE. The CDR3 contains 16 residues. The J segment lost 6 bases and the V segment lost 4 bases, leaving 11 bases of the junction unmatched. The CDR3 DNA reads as TGTGCCAGCAGCGGACGGGGACAGGGTGTAGGCAATGAGCAGTTCTTC. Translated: CASSGRGQGVGNEQFF. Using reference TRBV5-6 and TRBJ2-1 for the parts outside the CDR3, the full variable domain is DAGVTQSPTHLIKTRGQQVTLRCSPKSGHDTVSWYQQALGQGPQFIFQYYEEEERQRGNFPDRFSGHQFPNYSSELNVNALLLGDSALYLCASSGRGQGVGNEQFFGPGTRLTVL.

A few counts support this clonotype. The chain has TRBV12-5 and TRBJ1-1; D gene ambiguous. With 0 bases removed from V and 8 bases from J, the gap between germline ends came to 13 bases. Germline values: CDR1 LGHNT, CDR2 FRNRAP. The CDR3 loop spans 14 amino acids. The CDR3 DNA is TGTGCTAGTGGTTTGGTACTAGTTGAGCCAGAAGCTTTCTTT. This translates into CASGLVLVEPEAFF. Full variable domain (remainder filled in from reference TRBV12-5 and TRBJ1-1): DARVTQTPRHKVTEMGQEVTMRCQPILGHNTVFWYRQTMMQGLELLAYFRNRAPLDDSGMPKDRFSAEMPDATLATLKIQPSEPRDSAVYFCASGLVLVEPEAFFGQGTRLTVV.

CDR3 nucleotides: TGTGCCAGCAGCCAAGATATGTGGCAGGTGAACACTGAAGCTTTCTTT. It is translated as CASSQDMWQVNTEAFF. The chain uses TRBV14 and TRBJ1-1; D gene unclear. The germline V and J ends were trimmed by 0 bases and 0 bases, with 11 bases remaining between them. The V gene's germline CDR1 is SGHDN and CDR2 FVKESK. The CDR3 totals 16 residues.

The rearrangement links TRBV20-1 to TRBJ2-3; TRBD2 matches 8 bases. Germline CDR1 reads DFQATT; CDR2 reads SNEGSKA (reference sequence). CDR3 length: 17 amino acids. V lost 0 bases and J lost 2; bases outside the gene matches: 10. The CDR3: CSARDPSGGPTTDTQYF. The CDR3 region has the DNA TGCAGTGCTAGAGATCCCAGCGGGGGACCAACCACAGATACGCAGTATTTT.

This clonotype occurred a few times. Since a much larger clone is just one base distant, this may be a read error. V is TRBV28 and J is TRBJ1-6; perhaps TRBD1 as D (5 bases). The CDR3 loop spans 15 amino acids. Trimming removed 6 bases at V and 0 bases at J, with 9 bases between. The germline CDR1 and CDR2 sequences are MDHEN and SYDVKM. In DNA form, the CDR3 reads TGTGCCAGCAGCTTGGGGGGCTCCTATAATTCACCCCTCCACTTT. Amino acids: CASSLGGSYNSPLHF.

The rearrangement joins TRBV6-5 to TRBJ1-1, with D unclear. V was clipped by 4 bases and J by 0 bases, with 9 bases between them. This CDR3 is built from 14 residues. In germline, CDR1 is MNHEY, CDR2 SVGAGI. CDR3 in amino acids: CASSLETVNTEAFF. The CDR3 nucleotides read TGTGCCAGCAGTTTAGAAACAGTGAACACTGAAGCTTTCTTT.

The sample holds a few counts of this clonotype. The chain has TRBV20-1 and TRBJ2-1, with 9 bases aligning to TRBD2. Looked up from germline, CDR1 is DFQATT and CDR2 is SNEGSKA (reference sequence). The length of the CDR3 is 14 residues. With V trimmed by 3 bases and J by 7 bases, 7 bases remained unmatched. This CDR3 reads CSASPGLARNEQFF. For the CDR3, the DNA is TGCAGTGCTAGTCCGGGACTAGCTAGAAATGAGCAGTTCTTC.

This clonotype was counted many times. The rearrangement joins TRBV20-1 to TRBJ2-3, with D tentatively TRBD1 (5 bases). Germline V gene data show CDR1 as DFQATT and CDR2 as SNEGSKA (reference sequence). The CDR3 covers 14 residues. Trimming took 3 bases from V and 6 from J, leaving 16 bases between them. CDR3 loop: CSASGAVMTDTQYF. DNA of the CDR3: TGCAGTGCTAGTGGGGCGGTGATGACGGATACGCAGTATTTT.

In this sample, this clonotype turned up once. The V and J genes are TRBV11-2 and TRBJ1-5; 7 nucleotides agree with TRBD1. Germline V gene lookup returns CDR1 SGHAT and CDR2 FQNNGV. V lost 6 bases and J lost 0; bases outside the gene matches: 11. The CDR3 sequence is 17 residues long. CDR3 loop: CASSSSRDSHSNQPQHF. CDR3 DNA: TGTGCCAGCAGTTCCAGCCGGGACAGCCATAGCAATCAGCCCCAGCATTTT.

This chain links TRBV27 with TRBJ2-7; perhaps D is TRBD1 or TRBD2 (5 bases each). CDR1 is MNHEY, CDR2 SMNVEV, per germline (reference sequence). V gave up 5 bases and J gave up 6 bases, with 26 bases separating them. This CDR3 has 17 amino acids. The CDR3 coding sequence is TGTGCCAGCAGTCCGTCCTTCGGGACGCCGCCTCGGTCCGAGCAGTACTTC. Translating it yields CASSPSFGTPPRSEQYF.

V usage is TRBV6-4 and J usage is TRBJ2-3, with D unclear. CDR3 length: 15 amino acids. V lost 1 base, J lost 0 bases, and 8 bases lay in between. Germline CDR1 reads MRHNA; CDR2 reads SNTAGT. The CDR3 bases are TGTGCCAGCAGTGACTTTCCAGATAGCACAGATACGCAGTATTTT. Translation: CASSDFPDSTDTQYF.

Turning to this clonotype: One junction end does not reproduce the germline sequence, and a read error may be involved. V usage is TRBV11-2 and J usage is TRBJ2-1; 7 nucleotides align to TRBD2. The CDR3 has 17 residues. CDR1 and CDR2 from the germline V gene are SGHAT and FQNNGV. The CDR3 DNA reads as TGTGCCAGCAGCCCACCACCGGGGCGGGGGTCGTACAATGAGCGGTTCTTC. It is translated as CASSPPPGRGSYNERFF.

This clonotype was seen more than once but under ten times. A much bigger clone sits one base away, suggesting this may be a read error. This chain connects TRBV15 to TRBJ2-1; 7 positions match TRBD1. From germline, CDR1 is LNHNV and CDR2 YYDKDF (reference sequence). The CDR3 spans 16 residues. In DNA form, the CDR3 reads TGTGCCACCAGCAGAGATCAGGGGGTGGCCTACAATGAGCAGCTCTTC. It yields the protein CATSRDQGVAYNEQLF.

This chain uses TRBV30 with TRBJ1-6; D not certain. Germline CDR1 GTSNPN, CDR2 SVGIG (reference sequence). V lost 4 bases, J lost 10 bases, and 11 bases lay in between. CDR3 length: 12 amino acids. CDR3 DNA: TGTGCCTGGAACAGACAATTGTCACCCCTCCACTTT. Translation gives CAWNRQLSPLHF.

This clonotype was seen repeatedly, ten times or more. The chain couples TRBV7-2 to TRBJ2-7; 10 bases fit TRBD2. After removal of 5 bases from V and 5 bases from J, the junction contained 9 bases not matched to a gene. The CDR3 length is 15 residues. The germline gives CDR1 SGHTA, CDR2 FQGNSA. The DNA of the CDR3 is TGTGCCAGCAGCGGACCTAGCGGGGGTGACGACGAGCAGTACTTC. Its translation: CASSGPSGGDDEQYF.

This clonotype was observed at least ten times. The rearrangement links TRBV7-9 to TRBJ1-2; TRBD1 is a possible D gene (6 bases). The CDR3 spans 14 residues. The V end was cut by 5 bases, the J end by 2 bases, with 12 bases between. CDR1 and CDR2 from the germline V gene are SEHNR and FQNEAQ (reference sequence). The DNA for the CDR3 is TGTGCCAGCAGCAGGTTACAGGGAAACTATGGCTACACCTTC. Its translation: CASSRLQGNYGYTF.

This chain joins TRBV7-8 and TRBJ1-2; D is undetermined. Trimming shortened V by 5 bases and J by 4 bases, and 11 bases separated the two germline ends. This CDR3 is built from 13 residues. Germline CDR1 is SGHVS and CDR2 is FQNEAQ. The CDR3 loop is CASSMALAYGYTF. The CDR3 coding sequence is TGTGCCAGCAGCATGGCCCTCGCCTATGGCTACACCTTC.

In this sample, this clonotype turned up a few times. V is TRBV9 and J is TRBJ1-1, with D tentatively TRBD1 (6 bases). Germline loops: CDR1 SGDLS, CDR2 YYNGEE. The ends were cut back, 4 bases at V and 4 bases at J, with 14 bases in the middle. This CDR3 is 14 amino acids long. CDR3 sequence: CASSQGGARTEAFF. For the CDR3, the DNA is TGTGCCAGCAGCCAAGGGGGGGCACGCACTGAAGCTTTCTTT.

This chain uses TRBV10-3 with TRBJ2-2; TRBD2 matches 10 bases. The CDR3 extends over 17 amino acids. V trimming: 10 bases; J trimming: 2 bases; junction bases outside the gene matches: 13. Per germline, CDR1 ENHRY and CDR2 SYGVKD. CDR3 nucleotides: TGTGCCAGCAGGACCTACCTAGCGGGGGATAACACCGGGGAGCTGTTTTTT. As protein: CASRTYLAGDNTGELFF.

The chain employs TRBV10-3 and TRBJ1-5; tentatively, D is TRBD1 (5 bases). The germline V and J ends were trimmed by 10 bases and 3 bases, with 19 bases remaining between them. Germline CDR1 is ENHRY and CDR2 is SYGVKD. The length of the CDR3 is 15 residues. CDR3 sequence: CASRATGPNNQPQHF. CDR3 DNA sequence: TGTGCCAGCAGGGCTACGGGGCCGAACAATCAGCCCCAGCATTTT.

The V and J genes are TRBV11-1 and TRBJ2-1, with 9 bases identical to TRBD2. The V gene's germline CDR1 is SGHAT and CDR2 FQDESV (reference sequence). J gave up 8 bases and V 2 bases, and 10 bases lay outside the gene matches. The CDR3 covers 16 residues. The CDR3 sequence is CASSLFGREGRDEQFF. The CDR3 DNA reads TGTGCCAGCAGCTTATTCGGGCGGGAGGGCCGTGATGAGCAGTTCTTC.

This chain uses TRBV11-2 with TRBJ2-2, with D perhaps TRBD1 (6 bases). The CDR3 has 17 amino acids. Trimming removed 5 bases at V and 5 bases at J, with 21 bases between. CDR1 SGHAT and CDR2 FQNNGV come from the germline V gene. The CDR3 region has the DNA TGTGCCAGCAGCCCCAGGGGCCGGGGAATTTGGACCGGGGAGCTGTTTTTT. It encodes CASSPRGRGIWTGELFF.

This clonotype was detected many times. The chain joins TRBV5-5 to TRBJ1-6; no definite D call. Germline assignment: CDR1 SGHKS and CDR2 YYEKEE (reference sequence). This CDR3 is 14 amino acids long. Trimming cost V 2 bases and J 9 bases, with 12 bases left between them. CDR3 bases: TGTGCCAGCAGCTTCGAACCTTCGGGTTCACCCCTCCACTTT. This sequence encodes CASSFEPSGSPLHF. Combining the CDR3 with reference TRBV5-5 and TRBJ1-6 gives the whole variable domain DAGVTQSPTHLIKTRGQQVTLRCSPISGHKSVSWYQQVLGQGPQFIFQYYEKEERGRGNFPDRFSARQFPNYSSELNVNALLLGDSALYLCASSFEPSGSPLHFGNGTRLTVT.

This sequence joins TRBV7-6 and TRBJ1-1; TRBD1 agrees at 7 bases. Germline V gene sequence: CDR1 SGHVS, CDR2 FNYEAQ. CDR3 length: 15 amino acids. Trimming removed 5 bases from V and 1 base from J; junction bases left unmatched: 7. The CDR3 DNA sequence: TGTGCCAGCAGCCCCGACAGGGATGGGAACACTGAAGCTTTCTTT. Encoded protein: CASSPDRDGNTEAFF.

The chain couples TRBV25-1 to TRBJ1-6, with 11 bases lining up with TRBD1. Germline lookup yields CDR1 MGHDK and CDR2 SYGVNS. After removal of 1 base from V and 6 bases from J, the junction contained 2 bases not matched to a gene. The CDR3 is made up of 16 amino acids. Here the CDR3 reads CASSEWTGGCNSPLHF. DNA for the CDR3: TGTGCCAGCAGTGAATGGACAGGGGGCTGTAATTCACCCCTCCACTTT.

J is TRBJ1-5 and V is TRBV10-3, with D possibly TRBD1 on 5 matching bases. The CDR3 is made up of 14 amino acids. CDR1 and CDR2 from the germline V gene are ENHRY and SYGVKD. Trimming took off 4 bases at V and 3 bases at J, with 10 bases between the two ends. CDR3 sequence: CAISGGGNNQPQHF. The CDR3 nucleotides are TGTGCCATCAGTGGGGGGGGGAACAATCAGCCCCAGCATTTT.

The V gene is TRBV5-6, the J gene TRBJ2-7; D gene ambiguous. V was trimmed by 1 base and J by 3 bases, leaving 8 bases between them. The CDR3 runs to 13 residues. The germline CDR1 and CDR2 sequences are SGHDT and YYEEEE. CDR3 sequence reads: CASSLRANYEQYF. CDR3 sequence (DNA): TGTGCCAGCAGCTTGAGGGCAAACTACGAGCAGTACTTC.

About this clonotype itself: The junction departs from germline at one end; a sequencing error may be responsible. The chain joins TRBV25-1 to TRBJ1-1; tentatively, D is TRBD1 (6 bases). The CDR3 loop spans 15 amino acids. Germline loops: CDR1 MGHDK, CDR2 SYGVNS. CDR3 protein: CASSEMDRASTEAFF. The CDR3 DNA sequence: TGTGCCAGCAGTGAAATGGACAGAGCGAGCACTGAAGCCTTCTTT.

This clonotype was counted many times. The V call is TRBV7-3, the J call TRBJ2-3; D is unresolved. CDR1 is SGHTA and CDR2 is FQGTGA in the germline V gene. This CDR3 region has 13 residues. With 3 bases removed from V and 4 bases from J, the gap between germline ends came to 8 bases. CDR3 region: CASSFDIADTQYF. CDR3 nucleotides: TGTGCCAGCAGCTTTGACATCGCAGATACGCAGTATTTT.

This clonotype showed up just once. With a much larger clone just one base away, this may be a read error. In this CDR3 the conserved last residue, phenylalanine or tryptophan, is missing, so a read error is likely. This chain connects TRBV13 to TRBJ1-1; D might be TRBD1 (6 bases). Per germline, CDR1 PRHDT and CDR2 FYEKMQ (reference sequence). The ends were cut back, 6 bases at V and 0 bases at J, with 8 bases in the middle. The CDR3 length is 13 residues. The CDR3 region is CASRGAVNTEAFS. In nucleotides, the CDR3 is TGTGCCAGCAGGGGGGCCGTGAACACTGAAGCTTTCTCT.

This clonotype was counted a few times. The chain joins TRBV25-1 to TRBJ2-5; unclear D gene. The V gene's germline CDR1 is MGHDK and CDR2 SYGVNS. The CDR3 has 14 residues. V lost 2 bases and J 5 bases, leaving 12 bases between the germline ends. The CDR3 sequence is CASSEGALRETQYF. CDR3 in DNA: TGTGCCAGCAGTGAAGGAGCTTTGCGGGAGACCCAGTACTTC.